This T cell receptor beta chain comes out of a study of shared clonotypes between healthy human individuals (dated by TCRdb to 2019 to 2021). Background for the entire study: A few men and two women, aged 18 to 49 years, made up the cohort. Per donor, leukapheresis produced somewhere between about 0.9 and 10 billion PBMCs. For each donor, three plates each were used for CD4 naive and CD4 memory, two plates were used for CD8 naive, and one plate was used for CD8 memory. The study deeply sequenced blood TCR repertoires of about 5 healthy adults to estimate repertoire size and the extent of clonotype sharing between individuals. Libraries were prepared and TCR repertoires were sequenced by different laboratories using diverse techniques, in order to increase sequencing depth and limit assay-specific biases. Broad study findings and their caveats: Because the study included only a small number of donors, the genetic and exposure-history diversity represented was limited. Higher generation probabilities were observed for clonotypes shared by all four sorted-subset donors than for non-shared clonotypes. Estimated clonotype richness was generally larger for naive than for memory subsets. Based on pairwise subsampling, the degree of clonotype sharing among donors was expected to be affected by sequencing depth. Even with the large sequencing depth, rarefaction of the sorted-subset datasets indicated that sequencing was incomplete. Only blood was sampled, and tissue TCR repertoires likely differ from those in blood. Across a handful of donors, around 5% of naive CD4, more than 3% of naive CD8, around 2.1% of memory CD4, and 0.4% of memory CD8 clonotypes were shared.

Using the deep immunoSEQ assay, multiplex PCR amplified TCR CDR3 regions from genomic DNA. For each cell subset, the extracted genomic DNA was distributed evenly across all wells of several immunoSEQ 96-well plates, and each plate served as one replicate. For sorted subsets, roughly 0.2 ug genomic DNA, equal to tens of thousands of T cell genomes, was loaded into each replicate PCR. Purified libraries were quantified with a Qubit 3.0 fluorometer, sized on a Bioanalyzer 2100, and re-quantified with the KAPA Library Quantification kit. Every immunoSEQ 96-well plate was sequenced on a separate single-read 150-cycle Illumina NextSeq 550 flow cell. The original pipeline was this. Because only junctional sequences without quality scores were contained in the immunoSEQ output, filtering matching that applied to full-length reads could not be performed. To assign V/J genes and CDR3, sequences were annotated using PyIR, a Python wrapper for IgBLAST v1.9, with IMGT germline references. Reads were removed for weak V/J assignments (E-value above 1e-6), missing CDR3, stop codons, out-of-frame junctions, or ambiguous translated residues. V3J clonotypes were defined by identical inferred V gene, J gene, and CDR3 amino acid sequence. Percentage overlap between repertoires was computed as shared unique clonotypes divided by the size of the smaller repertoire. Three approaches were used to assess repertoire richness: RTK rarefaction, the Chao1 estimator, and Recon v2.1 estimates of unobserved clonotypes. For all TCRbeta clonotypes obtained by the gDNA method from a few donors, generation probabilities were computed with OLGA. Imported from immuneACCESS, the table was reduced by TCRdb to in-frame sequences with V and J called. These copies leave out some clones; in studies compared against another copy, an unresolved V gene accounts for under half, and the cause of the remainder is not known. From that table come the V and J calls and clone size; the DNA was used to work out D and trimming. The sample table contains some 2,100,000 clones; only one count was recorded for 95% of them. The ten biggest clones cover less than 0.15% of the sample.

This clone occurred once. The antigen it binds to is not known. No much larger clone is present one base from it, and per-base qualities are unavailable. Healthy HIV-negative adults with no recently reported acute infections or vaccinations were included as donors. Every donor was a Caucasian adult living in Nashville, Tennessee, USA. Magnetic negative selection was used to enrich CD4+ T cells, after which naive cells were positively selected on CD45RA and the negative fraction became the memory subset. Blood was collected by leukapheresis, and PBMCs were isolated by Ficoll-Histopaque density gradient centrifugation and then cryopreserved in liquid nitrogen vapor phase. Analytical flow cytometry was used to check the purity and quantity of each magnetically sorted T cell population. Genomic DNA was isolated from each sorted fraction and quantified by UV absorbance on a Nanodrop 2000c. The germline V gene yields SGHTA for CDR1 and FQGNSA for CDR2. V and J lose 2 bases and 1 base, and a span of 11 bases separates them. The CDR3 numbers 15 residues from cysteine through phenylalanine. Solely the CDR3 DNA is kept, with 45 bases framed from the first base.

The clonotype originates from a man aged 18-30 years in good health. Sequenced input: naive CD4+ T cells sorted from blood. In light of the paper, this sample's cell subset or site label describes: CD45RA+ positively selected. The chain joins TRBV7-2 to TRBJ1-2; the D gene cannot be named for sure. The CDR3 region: CASSLRQLNNYGYTF. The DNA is TGTGCCAGCAGCTTAAGGCAGCTTAATAACTATGGCTACACCTTC.